A selection of T cell receptor beta chains follows, all from one sample in a study of blood T cell repertoires in COVID-19. The repertoire was sequenced with immunoSEQ multiplex PCR; TCRdb's copy has only in-frame clones and lacks some. The table records 95,000 to 130,000 clones, approximately 87% of them present only once. The sample was peripheral blood. These receptors all stem from a man in his thirties or forties with acute or convalescent COVID-19. Both conserved end residues are part of each CDR3. Fields, in order: J gene, V gene, CDR3 protein.

TRBJ1-1 TRBV7-9 CASSFMANTEAFF
TRBJ2-2 TRBV6-6 CASEDRNTGELFF
TRBJ2-1 TRBV19 CASSIGLSLYNEQFF
TRBJ1-2 TRBV5-1 CASSLGTGFQGYTF
TRBJ1-2 TRBV3-1/TRBV3-2 CASSPGQGRYGYTF
TRBJ1-3 TRBV5-8 CASNPDTSSGNTIYF
TRBJ1-2 TRBV28 CASSSGQNYGYTF
TRBJ1-6 TRBV15 CATSRHRENSPLHF
TRBJ1-5 TRBV19 CASRSTGGGQPQHF
TRBJ1-3 TRBV7-2 CASSLLGGSGNTIYF
TRBJ1-1 TRBV30 CAWSTDRQGSTEAFF
TRBJ2-1 TRBV19 CASSMGQGAWNEQFF
TRBJ1-3 TRBV30 CAWSVYRGSGNTIYF
TRBJ1-1 TRBV5-4 CASSLEGETNTEAFF
TRBJ1-4 TRBV3-1/TRBV3-2 CASSQLQQGGEKLFF
TRBJ1-1 TRBV9 CASGSYTEAFF
TRBJ1-6 TRBV18 CASSPGRTDNSPLHF
TRBJ2-7 TRBV5-6 CASSFGRGAYEQYF
TRBJ2-2 TRBV29-1 CSVSIRENTGELFF
TRBJ1-1 TRBV2 CASSEWEVPFF
TRBJ1-2 TRBV4-2 CASSQAGPQTDRDGYTF
TRBJ2-5 TRBV7-6 CASSFRTGGQETQYF
TRBJ1-2 TRBV3-1/TRBV3-2 CASSQDRGNYGYTF
TRBJ2-2 TRBV4-3 CASSHPGLARPNTGELFF
TRBJ2-5 TRBV19 CASSMMASLPQETQYF
TRBJ2-3 TRBV6-2/TRBV6-3 CASTPQRGARTDTQYF
TRBJ2-1 TRBV6-2/TRBV6-3 CASSSFYNEQFF
TRBJ2-3 TRBV5-4 CASQSAGGVDTQYF
TRBJ2-5 TRBV4-1 CASSPPGQQETQYF
TRBJ1-2 TRBV7-9 CASSLEQGAGYTF
TRBJ2-1 TRBV12-3/TRBV12-4 CATLAGESNEQFF